Here is one TCR beta chain with its context. The CDR3 sequence is 14 residues long. Germline CDR1 and CDR2: SGHNT and YYREEE (reference sequence). Trimming took 0 bases from V and 3 from J, leaving 9 bases between them. These data come from a study of T cell clones after liver transplantation. This table comes from immunoSEQ multiplex PCR, and its TCRdb copy is limited to in-frame clones, with some not included. The sample yields 75,000 to 95,000 clones, less than 90% seen once. The clonotype originates from a human patient who received a liver transplant. Some T cells may be graft donor cells. V gene TRBV5-4 combines with J gene TRBJ1-2; no definite D call. Sequencing was performed on CD4+ T cells from blood, taken at the 22-month timepoint. CDR3 DNA: TGTGCCAGCAGCTTGGCAGGTTTGGACTATGGCTACACCTTC. Translation gives CASSLAGLDYGYTF. The full variable domain, rest sourced from reference TRBV5-4 and TRBJ1-2, is ETGVTQSPTHLIKTRGQQVTLRCSSQSGHNTVSWYQQALGQGPQFIFQYYREEENGRGNFPPRFSGLQFPNYSSELNVNALELDDSALYLCASSLAGLDYGYTFGSGTRLTVV.